The clone carrying this T cell receptor (beta chain) showed up just a few times. As yet, its antigen is unknown. The CDR3 is 15 amino acids. V was trimmed by 0 bases and J by 7 bases, leaving 13 bases between them. CDR1 and CDR2 from the germline V gene are LNHNV and YYDKDF (reference sequence). Time point here: baseline pretreatment blood. The treatment is: 15 Gy SBRT to primary tumor, nephrectomy 4 weeks later. This renal cell carcinoma was of the clear cell type. This sample was included in a study of radiation and T cells in renal cell carcinoma. Across the whole study: Nephrectomy followed 15 Gy stereotactic body radiation by 4 weeks. Regarding the study as a whole: In blood, top tumor clones expanded by 2 weeks, shrinking by 4.

The table came from immunoSEQ multiplex PCR; TCRdb's copy has only in-frame clones and leaves some out. Here the sample spans about 140,000 clones, around four fifths being singletons. The rearrangement joins TRBV15 to TRBJ1-3; D not certain. This sample comprised blood, obtained from a patient whose treatment included radiotherapy and nephrectomy. This TCR was sampled from a woman between 45 and 65 years old with renal cell carcinoma. Here the CDR3 reads CATSREPGSRNTIYF. CDR3 nucleotides: TGTGCCACCAGCAGAGAACCCGGGAGCCGGAACACCATATATTTT. The full variable domain, completed using reference TRBV15 and TRBJ1-3, is DAMVIQNPRYQVTQFGKPVTLSCSQTLNHNVMYWYQQKSSQAPKLLFHYYDKDFNNEADTPDNFQSRRPNTSFCFLDIRSPGLGDTAMYLCATSREPGSRNTIYFGEGSWLTVV.